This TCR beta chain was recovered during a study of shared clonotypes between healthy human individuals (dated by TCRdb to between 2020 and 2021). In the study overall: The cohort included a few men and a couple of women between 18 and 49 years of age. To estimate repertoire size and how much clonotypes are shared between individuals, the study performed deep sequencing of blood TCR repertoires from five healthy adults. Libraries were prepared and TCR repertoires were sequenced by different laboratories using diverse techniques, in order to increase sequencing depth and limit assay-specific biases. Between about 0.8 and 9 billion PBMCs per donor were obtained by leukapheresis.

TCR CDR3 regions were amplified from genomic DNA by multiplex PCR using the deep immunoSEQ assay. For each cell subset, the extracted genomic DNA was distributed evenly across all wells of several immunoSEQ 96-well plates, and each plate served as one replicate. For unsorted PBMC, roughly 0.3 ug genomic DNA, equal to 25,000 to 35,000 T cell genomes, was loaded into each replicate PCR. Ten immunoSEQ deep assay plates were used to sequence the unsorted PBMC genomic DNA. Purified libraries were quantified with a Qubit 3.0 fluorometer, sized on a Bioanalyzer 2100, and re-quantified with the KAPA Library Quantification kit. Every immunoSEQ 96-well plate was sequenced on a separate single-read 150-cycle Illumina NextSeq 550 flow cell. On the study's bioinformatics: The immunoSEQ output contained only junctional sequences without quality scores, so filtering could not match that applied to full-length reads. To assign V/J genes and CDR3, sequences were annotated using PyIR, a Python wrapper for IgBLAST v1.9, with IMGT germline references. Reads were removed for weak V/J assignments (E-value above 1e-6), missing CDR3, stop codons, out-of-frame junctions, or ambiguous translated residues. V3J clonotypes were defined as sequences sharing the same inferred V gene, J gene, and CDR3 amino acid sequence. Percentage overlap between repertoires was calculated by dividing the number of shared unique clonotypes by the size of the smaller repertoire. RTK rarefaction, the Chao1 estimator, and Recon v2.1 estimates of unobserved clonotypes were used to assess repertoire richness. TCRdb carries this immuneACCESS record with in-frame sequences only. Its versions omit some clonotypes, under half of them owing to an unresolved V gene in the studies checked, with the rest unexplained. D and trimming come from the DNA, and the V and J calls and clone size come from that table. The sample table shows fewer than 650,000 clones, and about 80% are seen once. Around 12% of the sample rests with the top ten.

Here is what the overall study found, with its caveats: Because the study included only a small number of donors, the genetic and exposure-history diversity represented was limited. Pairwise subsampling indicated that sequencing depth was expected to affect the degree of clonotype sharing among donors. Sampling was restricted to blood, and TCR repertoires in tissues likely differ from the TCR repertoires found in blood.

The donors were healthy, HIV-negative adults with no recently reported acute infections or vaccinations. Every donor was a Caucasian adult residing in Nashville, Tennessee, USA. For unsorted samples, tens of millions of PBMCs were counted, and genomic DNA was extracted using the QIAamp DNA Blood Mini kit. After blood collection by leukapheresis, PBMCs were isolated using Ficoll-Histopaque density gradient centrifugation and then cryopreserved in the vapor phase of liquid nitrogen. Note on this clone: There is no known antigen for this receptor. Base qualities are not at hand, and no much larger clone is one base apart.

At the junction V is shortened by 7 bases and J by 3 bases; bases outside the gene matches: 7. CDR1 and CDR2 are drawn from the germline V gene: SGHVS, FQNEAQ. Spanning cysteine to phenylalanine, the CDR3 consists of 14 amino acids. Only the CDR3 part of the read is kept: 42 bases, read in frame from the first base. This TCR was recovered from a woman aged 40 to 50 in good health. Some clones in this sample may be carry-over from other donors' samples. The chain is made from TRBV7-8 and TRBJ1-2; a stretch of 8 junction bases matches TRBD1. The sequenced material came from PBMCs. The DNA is TGTGCCAGCACCGAACAGGGGGACCACTATGGCTACACCTTC. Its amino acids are CASTEQGDHYGYTF.